Listed below are T cell receptor beta chains from one sample, sequenced in a study of Ad26.COV2.S vaccination and SARS-CoV-2 variants. Using immunoSEQ multiplex PCR, the repertoire was profiled, and TCRdb retains in-frame clones only, with some absent. The repertoire holds more than 300,000 clones, with roughly 80% as singletons. Source: peripheral blood, taken in a trial of Ad26.COV2.S vaccine versus placebo. The origin of the receptors is a person between 18 and 65 years old who received the Ad26.COV2.S COVID-19 vaccine or a placebo. The CDR3 runs from the conserved cysteine through the conserved F or W. Each record gives: CDR3 DNA, CDR3 protein, J gene, D gene, clone size, V gene. A D gene is named only where the DNA matches it firmly. Rows may omit the clone size; those that give it use once, few, many or a size class.

DNA: TGTGCCAGCAGCTTATCTGGCGAGACCCAGTACTTC
CDR3: CASSLSGETQYF
J: TRBJ2-5
D: .
size: once
V: TRBV7-9

DNA: TGTGCTAGTGGTTACAACCCCGGGACAGGGGGCTTAACGGGGACTGAAGCTTTCTTT
CDR3: CASGYNPGTGGLTGTEAFF
J: TRBJ1-1
D: TRBD1
size: .
V: TRBV12-5

DNA: TGTGCCAGCAGCCCCTGGACTAGTCTTAGCACAGATACGCAGTATTTT
CDR3: CASSPWTSLSTDTQYF
J: TRBJ2-3
D: TRBD2
size: .
V: TRBV7-2

DNA: TGTGCCACCAGTGATTCGGGGTACAGTGAGCAGTACTTC
CDR3: CATSDSGYSEQYF
J: TRBJ2-7
D: .
size: .
V: TRBV24-1

DNA: TGTGCCAGCAGCGCCGTGGGAGACGAGCAGTTCTTC
CDR3: CASSAVGDEQFF
J: TRBJ2-1
D: .
size: .
V: TRBV7-3

DNA: TGTGCCAGCAGCCAAGGAGGGACAGGGGTGATTGGCTACACCTTC
CDR3: CASSQGGTGVIGYTF
J: TRBJ1-2
D: TRBD1
size: .
V: TRBV3-1/TRBV3-2

DNA: TGTGCCAGTAGTATAGTGCTAGCGGGGGCCGGGGAGCAGTTCTTC
CDR3: CASSIVLAGAGEQFF
J: TRBJ2-1
D: TRBD2
size: once
V: TRBV19

DNA: TGTGCCAGCAGTTCCAGCGGTAACTATGGCTACACCTTC
CDR3: CASSSSGNYGYTF
J: TRBJ1-2
D: .
size: .
V: TRBV28

DNA: TGTGCCACCAGTGATTGGGCGGAGTCTGGGGCCAACGTCCTGACTTTC
CDR3: CATSDWAESGANVLTF
J: TRBJ2-6
D: .
size: .
V: TRBV24-1

DNA: TGTGCCAGCAGCTCTTTAAGCGGGCGCACAGATACGCAGTATTTT
CDR3: CASSSLSGRTDTQYF
J: TRBJ2-3
D: .
size: .
V: TRBV7-3

DNA: TGTGCCAGCAGCCAAGATCAACTAGCGGGGGGCCCTACTGGAGATACGCAGTATTTT
CDR3: CASSQDQLAGGPTGDTQYF
J: TRBJ2-3
D: TRBD2
size: .
V: TRBV4-2

DNA: TGTGCCAGCAGTCAACTAGCGGGGGGCCAAGAGACCCAGTACTTC
CDR3: CASSQLAGGQETQYF
J: TRBJ2-5
D: TRBD2
size: few
V: TRBV27

DNA: TGTGCCAGCAGCTCCGGGACGGGCTCTTTGGAGCAGCCCCAGCATTTT
CDR3: CASSSGTGSLEQPQHF
J: TRBJ1-5
D: .
size: .
V: TRBV7-8

DNA: TGTGCCAGCAGCCCCAGCTCCTATAATTCACCCCTCCACTTT
CDR3: CASSPSSYNSPLHF
J: TRBJ1-6
D: .
size: .
V: TRBV7-2

DNA: TGTGCCAGCAGTCTAGGGGGCACAGATACGCAGTATTTT
CDR3: CASSLGGTDTQYF
J: TRBJ2-3
D: .
size: .
V: TRBV5-6

DNA: TGTGCCAGCAGCGTAGATGTGAGGTGGGTCAGGGTGAGCATTAACTATGGCTACACCTTC
CDR3: CASSVDVRWVRVSINYGYTF
J: TRBJ1-2
D: .
size: .
V: TRBV9

DNA: TGTGCCAGCAGCCAAGAAGACAGGACAGGGTCATCTGAAGCTTTCTTT
CDR3: CASSQEDRTGSSEAFF
J: TRBJ1-1
D: TRBD1
size: .
V: TRBV3-1/TRBV3-2

DNA: TGCAGCGTGGAATTCCCGGGCCCTACTGTTCAGCCCCAGCATTTT
CDR3: CSVEFPGPTVQPQHF
J: TRBJ1-5
D: .
size: .
V: TRBV29-1

DNA: TGTGCCAGCAGCGCAACCGGGAGCCCGGCGGTAGCTTTCTTT
CDR3: CASSATGSPAVAFF
J: TRBJ1-1
D: .
size: .
V: TRBV2

DNA: TGTGCCTGGGTTGACAAAGCCGCTGAAGCTTTCTTT
CDR3: CAWVDKAAEAFF
J: TRBJ1-1
D: .
size: .
V: TRBV30

DNA: TGTGCCAGCAGCTTCCTCCCGCAAGAGACCCAGTACTTC
CDR3: CASSFLPQETQYF
J: TRBJ2-5
D: .
size: .
V: TRBV12-3/TRBV12-4

DNA: TGCGCCAGCAGCCCGGATGGCAGAGCTAACTATGGCTACACCTTC
CDR3: CASSPDGRANYGYTF
J: TRBJ1-2
D: .
size: .
V: TRBV5-1

DNA: TGTGCCACAGGACAGGGAGGCTATGGCTACACCTTC
CDR3: CATGQGGYGYTF
J: TRBJ1-2
D: TRBD1
size: .
V: TRBV19